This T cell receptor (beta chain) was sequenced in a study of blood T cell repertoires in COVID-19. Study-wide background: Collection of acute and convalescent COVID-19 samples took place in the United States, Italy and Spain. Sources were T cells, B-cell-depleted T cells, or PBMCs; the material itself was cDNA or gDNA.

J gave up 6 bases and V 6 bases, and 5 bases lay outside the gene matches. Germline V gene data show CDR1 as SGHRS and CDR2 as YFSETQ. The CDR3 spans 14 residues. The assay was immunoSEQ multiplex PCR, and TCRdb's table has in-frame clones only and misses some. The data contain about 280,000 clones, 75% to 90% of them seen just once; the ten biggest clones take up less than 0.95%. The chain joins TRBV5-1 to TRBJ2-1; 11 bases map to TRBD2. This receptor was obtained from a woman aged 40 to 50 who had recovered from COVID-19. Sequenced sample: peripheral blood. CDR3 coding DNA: TGCGCCAGCACCGGACTAGCGGGCGGCAATGAGCAGTTCTTC. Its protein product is CASTGLAGGNEQFF.